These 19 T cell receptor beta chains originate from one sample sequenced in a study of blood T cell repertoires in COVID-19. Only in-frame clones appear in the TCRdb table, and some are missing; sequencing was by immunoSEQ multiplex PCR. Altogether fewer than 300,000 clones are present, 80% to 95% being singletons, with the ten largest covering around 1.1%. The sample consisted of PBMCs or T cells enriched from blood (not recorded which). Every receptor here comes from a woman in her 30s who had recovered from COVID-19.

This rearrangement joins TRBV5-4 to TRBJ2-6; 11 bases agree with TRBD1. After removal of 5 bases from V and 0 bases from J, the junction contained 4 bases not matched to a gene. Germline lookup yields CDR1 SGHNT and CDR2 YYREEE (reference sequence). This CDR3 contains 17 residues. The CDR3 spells CASRPGQGGSGANVLTF. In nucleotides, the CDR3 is TGTGCCAGCAGACCGGGACAGGGGGGCTCTGGGGCCAACGTCCTGACTTTC.

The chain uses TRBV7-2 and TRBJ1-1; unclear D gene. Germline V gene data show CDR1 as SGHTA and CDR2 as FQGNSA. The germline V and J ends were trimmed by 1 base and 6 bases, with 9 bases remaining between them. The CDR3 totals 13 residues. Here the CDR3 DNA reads TGTGCCAGCAGCTTAGGGCCCCGGGCTGAAGCTTTCTTT. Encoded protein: CASSLGPRAEAFF. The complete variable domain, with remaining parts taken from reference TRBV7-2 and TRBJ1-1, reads GAGVSQSPSNKVTEKGKDVELRCDPISGHTALYWYRQSLGQGLEFLIYFQGNSAPDKSGLPSDRFSAERTGGSVSTLTIQRTQQEDSAVYLCASSLGPRAEAFFGQGTRLTVV.

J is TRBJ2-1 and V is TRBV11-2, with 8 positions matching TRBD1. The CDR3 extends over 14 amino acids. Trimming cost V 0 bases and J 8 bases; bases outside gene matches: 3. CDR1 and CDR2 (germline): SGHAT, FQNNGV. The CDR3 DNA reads TGTGCCAGCAGCTTAGAATCCAGGGGGCATGAGCAGTTCTTC. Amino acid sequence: CASSLESRGHEQFF.

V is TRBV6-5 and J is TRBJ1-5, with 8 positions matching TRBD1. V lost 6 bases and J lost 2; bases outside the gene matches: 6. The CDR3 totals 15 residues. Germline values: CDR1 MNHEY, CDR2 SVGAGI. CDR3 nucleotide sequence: TGTGCCAGCAGGAGACAGGGGAGTGGCAATCAGCCCCAGCATTTT. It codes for CASRRQGSGNQPQHF.

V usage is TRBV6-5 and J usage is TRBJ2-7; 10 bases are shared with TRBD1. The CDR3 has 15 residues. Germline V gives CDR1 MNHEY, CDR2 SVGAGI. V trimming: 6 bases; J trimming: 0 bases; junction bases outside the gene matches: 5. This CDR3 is CASSLGQGSSYEQYF. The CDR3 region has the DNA TGTGCCAGCAGCCTGGGACAGGGGAGCTCCTACGAGCAGTACTTC.

The CDR3: CSVGGGGAGYTF. The CDR3 DNA follows: TGCAGCGTTGGAGGCGGGGGCGCAGGCTACACCTTC. J is TRBJ1-2 and V is TRBV29-1, with D possibly TRBD1 on 6 matching bases. Trimming took 4 bases from V and 8 from J, leaving 14 bases between them. Germline CDR1 SQVTM, CDR2 ANQGSEA. This CDR3 region has 12 residues. Combining the CDR3 with reference TRBV29-1 and TRBJ1-2 gives the whole variable domain SAVISQKPSRDICQRGTSLTIQCQVDSQVTMMFWYRQQPGQSLTLIATANQGSEATYESGFVIDKFPISRPNLTFSTLTVSNMSPEDSSIYLCSVGGGGAGYTFGSGTRLTVV.

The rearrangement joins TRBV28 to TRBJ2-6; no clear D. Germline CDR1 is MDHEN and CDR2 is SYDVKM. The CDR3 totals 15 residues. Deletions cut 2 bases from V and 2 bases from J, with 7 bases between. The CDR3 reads CASSLAAAGANVLTF. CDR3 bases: TGTGCCAGCAGTTTAGCGGCCGCTGGGGCCAACGTCCTGACTTTC.

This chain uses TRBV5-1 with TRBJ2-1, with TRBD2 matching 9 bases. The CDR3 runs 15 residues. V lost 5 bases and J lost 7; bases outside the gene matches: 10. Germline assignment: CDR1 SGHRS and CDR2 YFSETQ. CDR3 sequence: CASRPTGTSFNEQFF. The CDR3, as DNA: TGCGCCAGCAGGCCCACCGGGACTAGCTTTAATGAGCAGTTCTTC. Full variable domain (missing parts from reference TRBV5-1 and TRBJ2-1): KAGVTQTPRYLIKTRGQQVTLSCSPISGHRSVSWYQQTPGQGLQFLFEYFSETQRNKGNFPGRFSGRQFSNSRSEMNVSTLELGDSALYLCASRPTGTSFNEQFFGPGTRLTVL.

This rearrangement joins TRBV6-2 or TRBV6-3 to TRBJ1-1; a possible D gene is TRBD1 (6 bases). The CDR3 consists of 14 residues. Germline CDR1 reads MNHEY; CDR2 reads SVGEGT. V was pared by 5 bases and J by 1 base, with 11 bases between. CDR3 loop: CASSQQGRNTEAFF. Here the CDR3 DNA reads TGTGCCAGCAGTCAACAGGGTAGGAACACTGAAGCTTTCTTT.

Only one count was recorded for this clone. The CDR3 nucleotides read TGCGCCAGCAGCCAAGATCGGGACAGATGGGATTCACCCCTCCACTTT. It specifies CASSQDRDRWDSPLHF. The chain uses TRBV4-1 and TRBJ1-6; 7 bases are a match to TRBD1. J was trimmed by 8 bases and V by 0 bases; bases with no gene match: 7. Germline loops: CDR1 MGHRA, CDR2 YSYEKL. The CDR3 is 16 amino acids.

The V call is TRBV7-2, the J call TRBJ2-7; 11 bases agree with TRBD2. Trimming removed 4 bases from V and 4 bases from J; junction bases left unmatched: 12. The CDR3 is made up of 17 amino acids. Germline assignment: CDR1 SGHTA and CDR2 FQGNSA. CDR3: CASSSPRLAGTRYEQYF. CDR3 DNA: TGTGCCAGCAGCTCTCCCCGACTAGCGGGGACGAGGTACGAGCAGTACTTC.

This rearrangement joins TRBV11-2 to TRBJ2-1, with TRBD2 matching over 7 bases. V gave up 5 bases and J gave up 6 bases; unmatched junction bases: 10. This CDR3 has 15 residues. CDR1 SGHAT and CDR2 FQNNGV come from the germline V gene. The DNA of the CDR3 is TGTGCCAGCAGCCCGGGACTACTTGAGATCAATGAGCAGTTCTTC. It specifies CASSPGLLEINEQFF.

CDR3: CASSDNPGLAGGPRNEQFF. In DNA, the CDR3 is TGTGCCAGCAGCGATAACCCGGGACTAGCGGGAGGGCCTCGGAATGAGCAGTTCTTC. The chain joins TRBV7-3 to TRBJ2-1, with 16 bases aligning to TRBD2. The CDR3 length is 19 residues. Germline CDR1 SGHTA, CDR2 FQGTGA. The V segment lost 5 bases and the J segment 7 bases; nucleotides outside the gene matches: 14.

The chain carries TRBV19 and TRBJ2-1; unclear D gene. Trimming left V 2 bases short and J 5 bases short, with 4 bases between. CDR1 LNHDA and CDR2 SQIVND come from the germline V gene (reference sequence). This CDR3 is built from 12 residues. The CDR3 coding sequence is TGTGCCAGTAGTATACTAAACAATGAGCAGTTCTTC. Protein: CASSILNNEQFF.

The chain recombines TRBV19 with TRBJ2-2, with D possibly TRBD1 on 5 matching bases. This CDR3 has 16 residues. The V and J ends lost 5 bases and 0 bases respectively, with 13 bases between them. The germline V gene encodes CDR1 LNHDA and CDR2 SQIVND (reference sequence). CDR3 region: CASSEPRVSNTGELFF. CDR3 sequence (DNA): TGTGCCAGTAGTGAACCCAGGGTCTCGAACACCGGGGAGCTGTTTTTT.

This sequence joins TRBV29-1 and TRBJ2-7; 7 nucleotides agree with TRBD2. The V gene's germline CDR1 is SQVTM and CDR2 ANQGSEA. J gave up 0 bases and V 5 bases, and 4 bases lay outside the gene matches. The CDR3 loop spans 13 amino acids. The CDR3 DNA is TGCAGCGTTTGGGCGGGAGACTCCTACGAGCAGTACTTC. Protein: CSVWAGDSYEQYF.

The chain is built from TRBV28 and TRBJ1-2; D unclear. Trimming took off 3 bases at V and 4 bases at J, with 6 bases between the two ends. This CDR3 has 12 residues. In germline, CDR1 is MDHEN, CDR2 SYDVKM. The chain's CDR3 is CASSLLAYGYTF. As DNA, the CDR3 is TGTGCCAGCAGTTTGCTAGCCTATGGCTACACCTTC.

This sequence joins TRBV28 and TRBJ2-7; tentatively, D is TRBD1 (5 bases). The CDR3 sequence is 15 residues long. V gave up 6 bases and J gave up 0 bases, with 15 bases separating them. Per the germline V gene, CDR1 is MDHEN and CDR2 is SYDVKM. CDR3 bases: TGTGCCAGCAGAACCCCAGGGTTTAGCTCCTACGAGCAGTACTTC. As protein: CASRTPGFSSYEQYF.

CDR3 region: CASSKARRGWSGANVLTF. DNA for the CDR3: TGTGCCAGCAGCAAAGCTCGAAGAGGGTGGTCTGGGGCCAACGTCCTGACTTTC. This chain connects TRBV11-3 to TRBJ2-6; TRBD2 might be the D (5 bases). The CDR3 extends over 18 amino acids. The germline V and J ends were trimmed by 5 bases and 1 base, with 18 bases remaining between them. Germline CDR1 SGHNT, CDR2 YENEEA.